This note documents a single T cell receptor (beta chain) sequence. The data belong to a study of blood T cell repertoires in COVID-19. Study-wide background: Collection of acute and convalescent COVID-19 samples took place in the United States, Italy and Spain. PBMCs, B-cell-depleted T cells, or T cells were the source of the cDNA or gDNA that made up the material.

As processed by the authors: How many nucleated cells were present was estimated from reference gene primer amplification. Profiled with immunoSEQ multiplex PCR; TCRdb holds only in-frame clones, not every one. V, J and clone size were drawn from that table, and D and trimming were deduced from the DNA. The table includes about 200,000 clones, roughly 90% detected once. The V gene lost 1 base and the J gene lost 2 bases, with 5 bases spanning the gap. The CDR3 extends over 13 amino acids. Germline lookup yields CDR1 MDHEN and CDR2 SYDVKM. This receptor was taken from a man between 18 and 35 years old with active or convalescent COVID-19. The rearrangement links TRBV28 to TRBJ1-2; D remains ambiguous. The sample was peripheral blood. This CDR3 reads CASSLSKNYGYTF. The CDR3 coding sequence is TGTGCCAGCAGTTTATCAAAAAACTATGGCTACACCTTC.